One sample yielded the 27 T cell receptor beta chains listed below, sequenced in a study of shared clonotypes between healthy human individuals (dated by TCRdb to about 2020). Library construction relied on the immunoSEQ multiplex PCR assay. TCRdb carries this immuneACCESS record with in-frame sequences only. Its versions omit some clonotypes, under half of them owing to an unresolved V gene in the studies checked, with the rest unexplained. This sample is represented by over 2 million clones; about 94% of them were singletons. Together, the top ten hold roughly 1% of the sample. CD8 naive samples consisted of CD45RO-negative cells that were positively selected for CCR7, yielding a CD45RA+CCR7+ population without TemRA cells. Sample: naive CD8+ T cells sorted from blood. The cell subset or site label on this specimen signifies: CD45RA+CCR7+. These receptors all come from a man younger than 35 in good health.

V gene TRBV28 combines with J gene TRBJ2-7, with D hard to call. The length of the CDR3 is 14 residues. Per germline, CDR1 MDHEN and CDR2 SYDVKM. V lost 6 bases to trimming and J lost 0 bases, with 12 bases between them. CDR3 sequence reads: CASSSPSDSYEQYF. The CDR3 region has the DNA TGTGCCAGCAGCTCCCCTTCAGACTCCTACGAGCAGTACTTC. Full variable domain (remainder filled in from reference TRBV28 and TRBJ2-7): DVKVTQSSRYLVKRTGEKVFLECVQDMDHENMFWYRQDPGLGLRLIYFSYDVKMKEKGDIPEGYSVSREKKERFSLILESASTNQTSMYLCASSSPSDSYEQYFGPGTRLTVT.

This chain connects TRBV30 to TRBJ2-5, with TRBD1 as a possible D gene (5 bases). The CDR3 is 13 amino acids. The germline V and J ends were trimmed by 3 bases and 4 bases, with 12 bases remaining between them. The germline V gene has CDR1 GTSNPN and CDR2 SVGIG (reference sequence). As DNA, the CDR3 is TGTGCCTGGAGGAAAGGGGTTCGAGAGACCCAGTACTTC. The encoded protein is CAWRKGVRETQYF. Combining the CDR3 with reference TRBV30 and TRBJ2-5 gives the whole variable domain SQTIHQWPATLVQPVGSPLSLECTVEGTSNPNLYWYRQAAGRGLQLLFYSVGIGQISSEVPQNLSASRPQDRQFILSSKKLLLSDSGFYLCAWRKGVRETQYFGPGTRLLVL.

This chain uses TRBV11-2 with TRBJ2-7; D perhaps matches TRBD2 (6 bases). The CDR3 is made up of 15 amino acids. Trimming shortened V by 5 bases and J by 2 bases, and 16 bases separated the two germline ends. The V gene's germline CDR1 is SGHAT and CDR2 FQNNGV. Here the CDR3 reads CASSPEEGEPYEQYF. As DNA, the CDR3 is TGTGCCAGCAGCCCGGAGGAGGGAGAGCCCTACGAGCAGTACTTC.

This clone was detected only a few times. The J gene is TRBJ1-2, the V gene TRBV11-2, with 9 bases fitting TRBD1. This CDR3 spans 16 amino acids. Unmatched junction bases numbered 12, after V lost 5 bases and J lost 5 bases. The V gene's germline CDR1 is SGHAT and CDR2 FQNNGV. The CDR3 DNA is TGTGCCAGCAGCGCTTCCCGGGACAGGGAAGGGTATGGCTACACCTTC. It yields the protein CASSASRDREGYGYTF.

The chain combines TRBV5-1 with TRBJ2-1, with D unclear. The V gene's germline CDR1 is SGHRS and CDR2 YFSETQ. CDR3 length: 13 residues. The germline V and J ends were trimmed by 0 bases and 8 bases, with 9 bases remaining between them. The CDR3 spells CASSLEIMDEQFF. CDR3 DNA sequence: TGCGCCAGCAGCTTGGAGATAATGGATGAGCAGTTCTTC.

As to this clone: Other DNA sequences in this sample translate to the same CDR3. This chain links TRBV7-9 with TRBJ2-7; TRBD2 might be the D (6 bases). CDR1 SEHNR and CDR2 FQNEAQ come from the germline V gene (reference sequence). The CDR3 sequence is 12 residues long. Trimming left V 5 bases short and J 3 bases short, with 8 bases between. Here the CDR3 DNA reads TGTGCCAGCAGCCCCGGGGGCTACGAGCAGTACTTC. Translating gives CASSPGGYEQYF.

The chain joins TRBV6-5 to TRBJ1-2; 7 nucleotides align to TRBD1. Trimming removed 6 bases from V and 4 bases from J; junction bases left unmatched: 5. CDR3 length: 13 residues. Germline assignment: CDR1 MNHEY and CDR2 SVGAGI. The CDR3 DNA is TGTGCCAGCAGGACGACAGGGATCTATGGCTACACCTTC. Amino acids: CASRTTGIYGYTF.

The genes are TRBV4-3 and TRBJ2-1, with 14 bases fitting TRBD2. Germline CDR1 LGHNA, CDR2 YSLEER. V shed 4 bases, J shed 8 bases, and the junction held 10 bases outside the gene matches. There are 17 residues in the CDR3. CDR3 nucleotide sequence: TGCGCCAGCAGCCCACGACTAGCGGGAGGGCCGGGGGATGAGCAGTTCTTC. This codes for CASSPRLAGGPGDEQFF.

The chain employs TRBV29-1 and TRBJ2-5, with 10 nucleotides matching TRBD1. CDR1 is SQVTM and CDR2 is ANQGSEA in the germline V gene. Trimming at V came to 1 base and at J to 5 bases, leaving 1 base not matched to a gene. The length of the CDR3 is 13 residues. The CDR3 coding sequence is TGCAGCGTTGAAGGGACAGGGGGGGAGACCCAGTACTTC. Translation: CSVEGTGGETQYF.

This chain's CDR3 is CASRGQATNEKLFF. The CDR3 DNA sequence: TGTGCCAGCAGAGGACAAGCGACTAATGAAAAACTGTTTTTT. This chain joins TRBV6-1 and TRBJ1-4, with D possibly being TRBD1 (5 bases). Germline V gene lookup returns CDR1 MNHNS and CDR2 SASEGT. V gave up 6 bases and J gave up 2 bases, with 10 bases separating them. There are 14 residues in the CDR3.

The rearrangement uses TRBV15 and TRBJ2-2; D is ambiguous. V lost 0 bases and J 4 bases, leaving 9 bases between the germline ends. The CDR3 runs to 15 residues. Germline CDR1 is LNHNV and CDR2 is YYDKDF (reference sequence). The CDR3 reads CATSREGYGTGELFF. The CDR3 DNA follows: TGTGCCACCAGCAGAGAGGGATACGGCACCGGGGAGCTGTTTTTT.

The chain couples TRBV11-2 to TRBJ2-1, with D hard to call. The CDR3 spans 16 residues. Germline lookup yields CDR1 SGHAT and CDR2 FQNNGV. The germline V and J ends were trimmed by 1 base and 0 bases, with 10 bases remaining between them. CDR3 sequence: CASSLVAYGSYNEQFF. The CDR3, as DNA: TGTGCCAGCAGCTTAGTGGCTTATGGCTCCTACAATGAGCAGTTCTTC.

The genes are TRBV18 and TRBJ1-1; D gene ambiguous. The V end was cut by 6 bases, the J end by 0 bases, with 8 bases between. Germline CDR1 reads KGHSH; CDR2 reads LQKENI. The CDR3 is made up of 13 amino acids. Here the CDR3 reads CASSEGMNTEAFF. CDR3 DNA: TGTGCCAGCTCCGAGGGAATGAACACTGAAGCTTTCTTT.

The CDR3 DNA reads TGTGCCAGCAAGTCCCGGACTAGCGGGAAAAGCTCCTACAATGAGCAGTTCTTC. Encoded protein: CASKSRTSGKSSYNEQFF. V usage is TRBV27 and J usage is TRBJ2-1; 12 positions agree with TRBD2. Germline trimming cut 7 bases from V and 0 bases from J; bases unmatched to any gene: 10. The CDR3 length is 18 residues. Germline V lookup: CDR1 MNHEY, CDR2 SMNVEV (reference sequence).

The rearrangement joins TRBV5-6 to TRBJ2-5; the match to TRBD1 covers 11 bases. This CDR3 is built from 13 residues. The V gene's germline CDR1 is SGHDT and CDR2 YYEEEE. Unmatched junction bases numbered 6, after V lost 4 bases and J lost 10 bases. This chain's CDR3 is CASSPGQGEVQYF. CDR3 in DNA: TGTGCCAGCAGCCCGGGACAGGGGGAGGTCCAGTACTTC.

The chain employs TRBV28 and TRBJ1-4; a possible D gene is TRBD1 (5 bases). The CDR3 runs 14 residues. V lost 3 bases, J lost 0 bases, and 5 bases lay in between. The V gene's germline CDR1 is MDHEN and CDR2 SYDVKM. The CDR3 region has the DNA TGTGCCAGCAGTTTGGGGCCAACTAATGAAAAACTGTTTTTT. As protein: CASSLGPTNEKLFF.

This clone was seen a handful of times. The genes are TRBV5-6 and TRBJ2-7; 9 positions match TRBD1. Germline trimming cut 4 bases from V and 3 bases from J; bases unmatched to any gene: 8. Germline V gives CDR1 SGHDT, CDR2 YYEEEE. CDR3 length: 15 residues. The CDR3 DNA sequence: TGTGCCAGCAGCCCCTCGGGACAGGGCATCTACGAGCAGTACTTC. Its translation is CASSPSGQGIYEQYF.

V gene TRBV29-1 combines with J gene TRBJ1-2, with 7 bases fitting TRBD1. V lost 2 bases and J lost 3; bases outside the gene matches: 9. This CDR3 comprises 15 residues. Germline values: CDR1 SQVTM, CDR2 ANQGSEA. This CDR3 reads CSVERGQGPYYGYTF. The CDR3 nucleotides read TGCAGCGTTGAAAGGGGGCAGGGTCCCTACTATGGCTACACCTTC.

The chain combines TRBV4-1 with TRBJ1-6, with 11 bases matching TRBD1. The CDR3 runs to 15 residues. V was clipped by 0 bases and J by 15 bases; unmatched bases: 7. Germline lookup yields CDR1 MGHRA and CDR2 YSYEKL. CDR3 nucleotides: TGCGCCAGCAGCCAAGATCCGGGACAGGGGGAGCTCCTCCACTTT. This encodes CASSQDPGQGELLHF.

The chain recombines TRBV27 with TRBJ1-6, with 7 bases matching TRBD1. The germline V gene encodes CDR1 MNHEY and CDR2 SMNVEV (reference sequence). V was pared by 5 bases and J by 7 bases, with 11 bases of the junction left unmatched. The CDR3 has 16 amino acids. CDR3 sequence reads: CASSPSTGEINSPLHF. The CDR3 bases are TGTGCCAGCAGTCCCTCAACAGGGGAGATCAATTCACCCCTCCACTTT.

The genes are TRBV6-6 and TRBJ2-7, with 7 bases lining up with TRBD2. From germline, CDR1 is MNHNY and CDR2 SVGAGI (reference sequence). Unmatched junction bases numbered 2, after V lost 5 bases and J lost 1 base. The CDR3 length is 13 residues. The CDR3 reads CASSGGLSYEQYF. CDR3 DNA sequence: TGTGCCAGCAGTGGGGGACTATCCTACGAGCAGTACTTC.

The CDR3 loop is CAWSVRGQGTEAFF. CDR3 DNA: TGTGCCTGGAGTGTAAGGGGTCAAGGGACTGAAGCTTTCTTT. This chain uses TRBV30 with TRBJ1-1; D may be TRBD1 (5 bases). V shed 0 bases and J shed 5 bases, with 13 bases lying between them. The germline CDR1 and CDR2 sequences are GTSNPN and SVGIG (reference sequence). The CDR3 is 14 amino acids.

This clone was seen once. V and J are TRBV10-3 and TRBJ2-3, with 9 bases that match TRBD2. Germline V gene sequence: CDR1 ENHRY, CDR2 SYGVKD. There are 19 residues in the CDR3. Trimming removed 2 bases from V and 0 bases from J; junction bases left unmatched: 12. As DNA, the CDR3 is TGTGCCATCAGTGAGCCGGGTCTAGCGGGATTATCTAGCACAGATACGCAGTATTTT. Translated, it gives CAISEPGLAGLSSTDTQYF.

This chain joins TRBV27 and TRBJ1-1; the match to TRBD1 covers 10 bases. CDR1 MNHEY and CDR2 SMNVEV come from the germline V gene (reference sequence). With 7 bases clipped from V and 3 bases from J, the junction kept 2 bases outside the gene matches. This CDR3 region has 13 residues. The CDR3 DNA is TGTGCCAGCACGGGACAGGGGTACACTGAAGCTTTCTTT. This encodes CASTGQGYTEAFF.

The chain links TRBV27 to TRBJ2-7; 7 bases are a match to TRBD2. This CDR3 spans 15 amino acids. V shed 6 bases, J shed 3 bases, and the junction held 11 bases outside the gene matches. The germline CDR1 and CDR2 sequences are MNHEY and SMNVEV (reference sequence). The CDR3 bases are TGTGCCAGCAGGTCCCCCCGGGAGGCCCTCTACGAGCAGTACTTC. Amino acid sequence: CASRSPREALYEQYF.

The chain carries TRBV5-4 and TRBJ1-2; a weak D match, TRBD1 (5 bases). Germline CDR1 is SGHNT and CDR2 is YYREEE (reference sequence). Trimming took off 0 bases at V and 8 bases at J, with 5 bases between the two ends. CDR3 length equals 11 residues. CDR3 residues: CASSLGTGYTF. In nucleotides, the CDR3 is TGTGCCAGCAGCTTGGGGACAGGCTACACCTTC.

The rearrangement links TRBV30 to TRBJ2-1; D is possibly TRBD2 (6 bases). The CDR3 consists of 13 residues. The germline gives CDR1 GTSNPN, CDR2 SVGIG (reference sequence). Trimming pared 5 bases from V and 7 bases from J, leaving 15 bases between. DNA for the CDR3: TGTGCCTGGGCCCCTTTGGGGAGGAATGAGCAGTTCTTC. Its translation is CAWAPLGRNEQFF.